The rows below give T cell receptor beta chains drawn from one sample of a study of blood T cell repertoires in COVID-19. Assay: immunoSEQ multiplex PCR; the TCRdb copy retains only in-frame clones and omits some. The table records 75,000 to 100,000 clones, 70% to 90% of them present only once. The sample consisted of peripheral blood. The receptors were gathered from a human donor with acute or convalescent COVID-19. The donor label of this sample is uncertain. The CDR3 runs from the conserved cysteine through the conserved F or W.

>TRBV11-3|TRBJ2-5
CASSVGTGGQETQYF
>TRBV7-6|TRBJ1-1
CASSLRTGKGAEAFF
>TRBV7-8|TRBJ2-7
CASSLNGGFTYEQYF
>TRBV7-3|TRBJ2-3
CASSPQAGGTDTQYF
>TRBV5-1|TRBJ2-5
CASSLDGRGETQYF
>TRBV6-5|TRBJ1-6
CASSYSWGSPLHF
>TRBV28|TRBJ1-2
CASSLGQDSYGYTF
>TRBV7-3|TRBJ1-1
CASSFLPGYTEAFF
>TRBV10-1|TRBJ1-4
CASSDPGQGVVGANEKLFF
>TRBV27|TRBJ2-7
CASSFGASYEQYF
>TRBV3-1/TRBV3-2|TRBJ2-4
CASSQDSGASKNIQYF
>TRBV6-6|TRBJ1-3
CASSNTGGSGNTIYF
>TRBV25-1|TRBJ2-1
CASSAQGAAPYNEQFF
>TRBV30|TRBJ2-2
CAWKRGVYTGELFF
>TRBV6-5|TRBJ1-2
CASTRQGQGEYGYTF
>TRBV7-3|TRBJ1-1
CASSLDRGTEAFF
>TRBV24-1|TRBJ2-7
CATSDPRTGQGSDEQYF
>TRBV19|TRBJ2-1
CASSMGLAIVGQFF
>TRBV27|TRBJ2-7
CASSLGTGPLYEQYF
>TRBV18|TRBJ2-5
CASSPDRETQYF
>TRBV11-2|TRBJ2-7
CASSLSSYEQYF
>TRBV3-1/TRBV3-2|TRBJ1-3
CASSQAQMGNTIYF